This entry is about one T cell receptor beta chain. Original data processing: Estimation of nucleated cell counts was performed using reference gene primer amplification. Using immunoSEQ multiplex PCR, the repertoire was profiled, and TCRdb retains in-frame clones only, with some absent. Clone size and the V and J calls come from that table; the DNA yielded D and trimming. Of fewer than 150,000 clones in the sample, 80% to 90% were seen once. This entry is derived from a study of blood T cell repertoires in COVID-19. This CDR3 contains 13 residues. The V gene lost 8 bases and the J gene lost 3 bases, with 14 bases spanning the gap. The germline V gene encodes CDR1 MNHEY and CDR2 SVGAGI.

The TCR was taken from a human donor in a cohort sampled during active COVID-19. The specimen was peripheral blood. The V call is TRBV6-5, the J call TRBJ2-7; no firm D call. The CDR3 DNA reads TGTGCCAGCCGGCCGCGGCGACTCTACGAGCAGTACTTC. The encoded protein is CASRPRRLYEQYF.